This paragraph reports one T cell receptor (beta chain). As yet, its antigen is unknown. The data were obtained in a study of Ad26.COV2.S vaccination and SARS-CoV-2 variants. About the study: The authors gave Ad26.COV2.S intramuscularly, either once or twice 56 days apart. Study observations and caveats: Placebo recipients showed lower spike-specific TCR breadth than vaccinees.

V was pared by 5 bases and J by 3 bases, with 6 bases of the junction left unmatched. CDR1 and CDR2 (germline): MDHEN, SYDVKM. This CDR3 spans 15 amino acids. As to treatment: 15 to 20 received Ad26.COV2.S at low or high dose, single or two shots; about 5 received placebo; per-sample allocation not given. Sampling was done on day 63 after the first vaccine or placebo injection. Method: immunoSEQ multiplex PCR; TCRdb's copy keeps in-frame clones and lacks some. Among some 250,000 clones, roughly 90% were seen once, and the ten largest hold approximately 11%. The origin of this receptor is a person aged 18-60 years who received the Ad26.COV2.S COVID-19 vaccine or a placebo. The chain joins TRBV28 to TRBJ1-1; 10 bases are a match to TRBD1. The source was peripheral blood, collected in a trial of Ad26.COV2.S vaccine versus placebo. CDR3 sequence reads: CASSPWTGGYTEAFF. Here the CDR3 DNA reads TGTGCCAGCAGTCCGTGGACAGGGGGGTACACTGAAGCTTTCTTT.